This TCR beta chain was found in a study of neurological immune-mediated disorders. In this sample, this clonotype turned up many times. V shed 4 bases and J shed 1 base, with 10 bases lying between them. The CDR3 length is 14 residues. Per the germline V gene, CDR1 is ENHRY and CDR2 is SYGVKD. Unsorted libraries were derived from 2 million PBMCs stored at -80 C. Every sequencing run generated over 180 million TCR-beta sequences from 15-18 subjects. In TCRdb, the 5' RACE reads were re-called with MiXCR into one record per CDR3 protein. The sample lists 60,000 to 85,000 distinct CDR3 sequences; 4.5% to 6.5% were seen once.

This TCR came from a woman aged 25-40 years with multiple sclerosis. Sequenced: PBMCs. This chain joins TRBV10-3 and TRBJ1-1, with D perhaps TRBD1 (6 bases). CDR3: CAISGRTANTEAFF. DNA of the CDR3: TGTGCCATCAGTGGCCGGACAGCGAACACTGAAGCTTTCTTT.